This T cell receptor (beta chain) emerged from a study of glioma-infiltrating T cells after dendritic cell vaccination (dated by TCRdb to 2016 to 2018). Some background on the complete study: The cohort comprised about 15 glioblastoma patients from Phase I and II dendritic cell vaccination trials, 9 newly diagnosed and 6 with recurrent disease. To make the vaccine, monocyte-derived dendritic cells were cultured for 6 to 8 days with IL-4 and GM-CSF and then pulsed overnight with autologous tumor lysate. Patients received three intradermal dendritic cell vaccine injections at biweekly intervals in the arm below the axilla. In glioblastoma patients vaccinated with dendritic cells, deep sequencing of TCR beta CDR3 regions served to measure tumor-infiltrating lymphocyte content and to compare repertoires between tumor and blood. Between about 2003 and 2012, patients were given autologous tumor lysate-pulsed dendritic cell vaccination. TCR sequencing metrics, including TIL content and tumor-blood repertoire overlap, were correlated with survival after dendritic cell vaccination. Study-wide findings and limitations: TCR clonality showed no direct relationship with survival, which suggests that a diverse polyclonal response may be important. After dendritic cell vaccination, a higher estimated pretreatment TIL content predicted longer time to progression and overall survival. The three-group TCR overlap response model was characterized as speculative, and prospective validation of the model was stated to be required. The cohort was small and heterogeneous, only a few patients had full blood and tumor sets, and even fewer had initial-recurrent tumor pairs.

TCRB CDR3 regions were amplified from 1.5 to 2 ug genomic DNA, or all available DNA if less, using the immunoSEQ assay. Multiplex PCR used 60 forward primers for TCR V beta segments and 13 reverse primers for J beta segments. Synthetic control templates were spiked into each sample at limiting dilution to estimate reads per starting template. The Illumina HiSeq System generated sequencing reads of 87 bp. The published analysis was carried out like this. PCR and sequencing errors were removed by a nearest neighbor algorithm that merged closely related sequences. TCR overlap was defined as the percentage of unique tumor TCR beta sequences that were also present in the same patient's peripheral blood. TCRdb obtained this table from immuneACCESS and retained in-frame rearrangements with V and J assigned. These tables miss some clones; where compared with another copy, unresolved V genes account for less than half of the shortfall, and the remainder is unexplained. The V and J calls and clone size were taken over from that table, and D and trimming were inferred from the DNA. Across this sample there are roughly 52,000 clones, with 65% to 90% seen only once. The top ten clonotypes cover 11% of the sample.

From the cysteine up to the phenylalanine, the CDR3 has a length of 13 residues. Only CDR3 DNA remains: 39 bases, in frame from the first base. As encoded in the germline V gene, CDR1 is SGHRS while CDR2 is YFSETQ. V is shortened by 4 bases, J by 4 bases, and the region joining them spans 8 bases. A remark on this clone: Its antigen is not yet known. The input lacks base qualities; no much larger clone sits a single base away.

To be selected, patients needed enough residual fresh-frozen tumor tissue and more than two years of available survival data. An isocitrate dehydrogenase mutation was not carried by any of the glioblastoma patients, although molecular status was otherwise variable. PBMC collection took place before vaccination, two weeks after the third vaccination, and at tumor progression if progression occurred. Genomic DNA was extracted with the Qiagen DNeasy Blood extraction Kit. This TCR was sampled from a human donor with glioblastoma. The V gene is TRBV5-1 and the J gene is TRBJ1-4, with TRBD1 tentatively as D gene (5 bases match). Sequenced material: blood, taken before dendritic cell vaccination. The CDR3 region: CASSQDNNEKLFF. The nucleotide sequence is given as TGCGCCAGCAGCCAGGACAATAATGAAAAACTGTTTTTT.